This T cell receptor (beta chain) was documented in a study of blood T cells in healthy people across ages. A note on this clonotype: Its antigen is undetermined.

A second about 7 to 12 cycle PCR used barcoded and J-beta primers. TCRdb re-analysed the 5' RACE reads in MiXCR, keeping a single row per CDR3 protein. The sample lists fewer than 1.5 million distinct CDR3 sequences; roughly 45% were seen once. V dropped 8 bases and J dropped 8 bases, with 18 bases sitting between them. The CDR3 consists of 14 residues. RNA extraction gave at least 5.5 micrograms of total RNA per sample. Study-wide points: When set beside aged donors, long-lived donors presented more naive CD4+ cells and higher diversity.

The receptor's source is a woman aged 18 to 35 in good health. The chain has TRBV12-3 or TRBV12-4 and TRBJ1-4; D is perhaps TRBD1 (6 bases). Sequencing was performed on blood. Written as DNA, the CDR3 is TGTGCCAGCTCGGGGGGGGCGCGGAGAGAAAAACTGTTTTTT. Its protein is CASSGGARREKLFF.